The sequence of this T cell receptor (beta chain) was determined in a study of T cell responses to AZD1222 COVID-19 vaccine. This CDR3 contains 13 residues. Trimming left V 1 base short and J 2 bases short, with 6 bases between. Per the germline V gene, CDR1 is SGHRS and CDR2 is YFSETQ. Details on this clone: Antigen unknown.

Sequencing was performed with immunoSEQ multiplex PCR; in TCRdb, only in-frame clones are kept and a portion is missing. This table holds roughly 100,000 clones, 89% found once. Findings and caveats of the study: The donors showed a predominance of white British ancestry and of females, with possible underestimation of clonal diversity. Distributed over spike, vaccine-associated CD4 TCRs predominated at 160-218 and 743-854. With two AZD1222 doses given, Spike-specific TCR breadth and depth both rose.

Whether given at about 4 or about 12 weeks, second doses were pooled. The sample in question was peripheral blood, obtained 28 days after the second AZD1222 dose. The clonotype was recovered from an adult who received the AZD1222 COVID-19 vaccine. The V gene is TRBV5-1, the J gene TRBJ1-2, with no clear D. CDR3 nucleotide sequence: TGCGCCAGCAGCTTGTCACAGAACTATGGCTACACCTTC. Translated: CASSLSQNYGYTF.